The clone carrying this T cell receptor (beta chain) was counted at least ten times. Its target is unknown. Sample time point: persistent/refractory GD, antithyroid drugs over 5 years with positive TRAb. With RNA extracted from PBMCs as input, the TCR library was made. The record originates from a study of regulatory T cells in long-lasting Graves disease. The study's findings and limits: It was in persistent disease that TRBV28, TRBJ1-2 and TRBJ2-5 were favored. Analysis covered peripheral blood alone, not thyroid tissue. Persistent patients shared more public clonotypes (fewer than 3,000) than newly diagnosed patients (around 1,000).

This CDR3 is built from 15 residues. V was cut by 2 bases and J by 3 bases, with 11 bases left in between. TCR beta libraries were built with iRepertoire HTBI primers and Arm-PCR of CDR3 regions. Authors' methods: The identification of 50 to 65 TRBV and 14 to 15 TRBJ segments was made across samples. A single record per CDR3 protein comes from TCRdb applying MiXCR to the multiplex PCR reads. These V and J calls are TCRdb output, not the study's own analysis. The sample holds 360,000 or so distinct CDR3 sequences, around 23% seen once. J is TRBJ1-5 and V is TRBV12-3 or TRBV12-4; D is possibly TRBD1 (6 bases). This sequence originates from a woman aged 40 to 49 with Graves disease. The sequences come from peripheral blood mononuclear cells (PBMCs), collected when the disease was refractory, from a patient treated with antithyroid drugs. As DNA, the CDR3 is TGTGCCAGCAGTTTAACCCAGGGACACAATCAGCCCCAGCATTTT. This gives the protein CASSLTQGHNQPQHF.